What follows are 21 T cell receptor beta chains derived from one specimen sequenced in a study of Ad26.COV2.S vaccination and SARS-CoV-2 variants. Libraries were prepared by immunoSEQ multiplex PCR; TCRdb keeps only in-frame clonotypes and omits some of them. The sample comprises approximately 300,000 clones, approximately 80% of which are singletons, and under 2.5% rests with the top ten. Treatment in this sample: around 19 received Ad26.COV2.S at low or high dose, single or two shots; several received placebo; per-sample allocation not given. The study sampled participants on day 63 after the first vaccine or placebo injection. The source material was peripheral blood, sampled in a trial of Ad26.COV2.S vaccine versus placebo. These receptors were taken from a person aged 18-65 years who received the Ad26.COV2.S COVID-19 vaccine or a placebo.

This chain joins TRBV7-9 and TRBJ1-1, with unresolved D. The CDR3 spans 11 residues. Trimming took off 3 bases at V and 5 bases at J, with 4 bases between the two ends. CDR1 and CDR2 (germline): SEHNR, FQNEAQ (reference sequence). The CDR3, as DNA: TGTGCCAGCAGCTTTGAAACTGAAGCTTTCTTT. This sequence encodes CASSFETEAFF.

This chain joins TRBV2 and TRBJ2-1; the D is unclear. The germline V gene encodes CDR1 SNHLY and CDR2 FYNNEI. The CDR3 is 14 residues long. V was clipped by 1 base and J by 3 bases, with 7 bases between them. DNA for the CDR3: TGTGCCAGCAGTGAAGTTGAGGTCTACAATGAGCAGTTCTTC. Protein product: CASSEVEVYNEQFF.

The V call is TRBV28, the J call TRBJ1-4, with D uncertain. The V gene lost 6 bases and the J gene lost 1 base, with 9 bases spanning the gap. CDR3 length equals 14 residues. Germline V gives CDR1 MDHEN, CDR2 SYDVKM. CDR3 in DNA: TGTGCCAGCAGGATCGACGGAACTAATGAAAAACTGTTTTTT. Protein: CASRIDGTNEKLFF.

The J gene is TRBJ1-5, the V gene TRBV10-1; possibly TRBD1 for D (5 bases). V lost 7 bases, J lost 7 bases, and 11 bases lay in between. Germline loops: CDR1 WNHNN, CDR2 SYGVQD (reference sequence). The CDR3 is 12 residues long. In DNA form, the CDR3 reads TGCGCCAGCAAAGGGGCCCACCAGCCCCAGCATTTT. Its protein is CASKGAHQPQHF.

CDR3 in DNA: TGTGCCAGCAGTTACTTCGTGGACGGATACACAGATACGCAGTATTTT. The encoded protein is CASSYFVDGYTDTQYF. V is TRBV6-5 and J is TRBJ2-3; D unclear. CDR1 and CDR2 (germline): MNHEY, SVGAGI. The V gene lost 1 base and the J gene lost 2 bases, with 13 bases spanning the gap. The CDR3 is made up of 16 amino acids.

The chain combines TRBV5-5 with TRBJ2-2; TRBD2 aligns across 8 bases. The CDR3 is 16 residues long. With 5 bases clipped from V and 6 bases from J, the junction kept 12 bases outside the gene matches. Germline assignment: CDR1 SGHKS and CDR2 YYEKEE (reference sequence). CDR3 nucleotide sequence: TGTGCCAGCAGGGCTCCGGGACTAGTAACCTCCGGGGAGCTGTTTTTT. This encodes CASRAPGLVTSGELFF.

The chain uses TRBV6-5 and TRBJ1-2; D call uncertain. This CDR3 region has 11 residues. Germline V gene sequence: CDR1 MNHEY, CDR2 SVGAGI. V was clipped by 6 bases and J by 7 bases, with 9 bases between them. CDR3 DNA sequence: TGTGCCAGCAGCGGACCTCGTGGCTACACCTTC. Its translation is CASSGPRGYTF.

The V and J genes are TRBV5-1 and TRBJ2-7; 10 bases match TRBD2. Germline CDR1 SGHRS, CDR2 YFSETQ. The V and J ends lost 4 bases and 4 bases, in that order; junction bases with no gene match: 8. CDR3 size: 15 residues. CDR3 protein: CASSGGTSAGYEQYF. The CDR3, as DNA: TGCGCCAGCAGCGGCGGGACTAGCGCCGGGTACGAGCAGTACTTC.

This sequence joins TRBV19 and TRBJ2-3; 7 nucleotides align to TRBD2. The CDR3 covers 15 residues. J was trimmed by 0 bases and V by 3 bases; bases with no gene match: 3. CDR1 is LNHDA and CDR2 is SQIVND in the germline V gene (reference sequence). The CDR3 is CASSIGGGSTDTQYF. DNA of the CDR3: TGTGCCAGTAGTATTGGGGGGGGAAGCACAGATACGCAGTATTTT.

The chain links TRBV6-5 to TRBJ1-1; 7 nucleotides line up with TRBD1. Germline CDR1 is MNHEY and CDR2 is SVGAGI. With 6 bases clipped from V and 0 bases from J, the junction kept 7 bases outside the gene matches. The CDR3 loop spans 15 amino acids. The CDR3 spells CASRTQGDLNTEAFF. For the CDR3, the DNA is TGTGCCAGCAGGACCCAGGGGGACCTGAACACTGAAGCTTTCTTT.

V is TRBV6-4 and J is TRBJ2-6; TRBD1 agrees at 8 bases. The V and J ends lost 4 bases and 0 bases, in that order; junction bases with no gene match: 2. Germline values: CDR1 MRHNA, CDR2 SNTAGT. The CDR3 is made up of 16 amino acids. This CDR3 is CASSAGTGSGANVLTF. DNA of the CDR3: TGTGCCAGCAGTGCCGGGACAGGCTCTGGGGCCAACGTCCTGACTTTC.

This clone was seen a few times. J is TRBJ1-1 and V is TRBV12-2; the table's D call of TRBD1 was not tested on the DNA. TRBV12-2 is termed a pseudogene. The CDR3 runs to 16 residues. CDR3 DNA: TGTGCAAGTCGCTTCCCCCATGGGCCGTGGAACACTGAAGCTTTCTTT. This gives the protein CASRFPHGPWNTEAFF.

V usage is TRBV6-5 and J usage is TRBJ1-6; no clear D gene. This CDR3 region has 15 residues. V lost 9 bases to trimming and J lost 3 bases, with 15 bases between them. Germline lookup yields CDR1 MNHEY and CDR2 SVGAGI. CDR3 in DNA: TGTGCCAGTACCCTAACAGCGAACTATAATTCACCCCTCCACTTT. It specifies CASTLTANYNSPLHF.

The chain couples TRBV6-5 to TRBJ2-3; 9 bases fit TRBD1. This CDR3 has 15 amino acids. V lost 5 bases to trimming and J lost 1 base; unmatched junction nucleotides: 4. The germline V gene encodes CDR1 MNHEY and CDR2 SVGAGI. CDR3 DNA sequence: TGTGCCAGCAGTATACAGGGGGCCGGCACAGATACGCAGTATTTT. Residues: CASSIQGAGTDTQYF.

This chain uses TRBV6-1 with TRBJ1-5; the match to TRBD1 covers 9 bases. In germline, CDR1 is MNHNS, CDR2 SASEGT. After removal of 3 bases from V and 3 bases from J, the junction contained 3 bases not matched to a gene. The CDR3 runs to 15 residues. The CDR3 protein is CASSEGTGYNQPQHF. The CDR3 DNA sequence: TGTGCCAGCAGTGAGGGGACAGGGTACAATCAGCCCCAGCATTTT.

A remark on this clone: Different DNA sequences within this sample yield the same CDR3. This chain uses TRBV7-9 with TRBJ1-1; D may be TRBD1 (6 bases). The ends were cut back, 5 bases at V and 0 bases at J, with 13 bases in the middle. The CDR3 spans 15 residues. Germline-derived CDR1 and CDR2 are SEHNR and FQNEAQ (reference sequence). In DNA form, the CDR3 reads TGTGCCAGCAGCCTACAGGGTACGATGAACACTGAAGCTTTCTTT. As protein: CASSLQGTMNTEAFF.

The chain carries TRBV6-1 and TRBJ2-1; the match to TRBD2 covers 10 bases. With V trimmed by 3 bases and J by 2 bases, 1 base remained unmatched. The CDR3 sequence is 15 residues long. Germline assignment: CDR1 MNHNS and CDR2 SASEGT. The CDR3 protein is CASSDLAGAYNEQFF. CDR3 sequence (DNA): TGTGCCAGCAGTGATCTAGCGGGGGCCTACAATGAGCAGTTCTTC.

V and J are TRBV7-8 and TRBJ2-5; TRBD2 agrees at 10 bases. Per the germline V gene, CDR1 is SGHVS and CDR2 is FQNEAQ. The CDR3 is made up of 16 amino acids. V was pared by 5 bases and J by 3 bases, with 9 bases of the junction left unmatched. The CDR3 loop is CASSHRTSGGEETQYF. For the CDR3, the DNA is TGTGCCAGCAGCCACAGGACTAGCGGAGGGGAAGAGACCCAGTACTTC.

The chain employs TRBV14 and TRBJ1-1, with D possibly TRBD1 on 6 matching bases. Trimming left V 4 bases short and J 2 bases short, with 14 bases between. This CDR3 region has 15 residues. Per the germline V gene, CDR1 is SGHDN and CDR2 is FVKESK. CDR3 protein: CASSLLPGHNTEAFF. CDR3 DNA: TGTGCCAGCAGCCTTTTACCGGGACATAACACTGAAGCTTTCTTT.

The CDR3 protein is CASSYGGQAPYEQYF. In DNA, the CDR3 is TGTGCCAGCAGTTACGGGGGACAGGCCCCCTACGAGCAGTACTTC. The chain uses TRBV6-6 and TRBJ2-7; the match to TRBD1 covers 8 bases. Losses at the gene ends were 2 bases for V and 2 bases for J; bases not matched to a gene: 5. The CDR3 spans 15 residues. The germline V gene encodes CDR1 MNHNY and CDR2 SVGAGI (reference sequence).

The CDR3, as DNA: TGTGCCAGCAGCTTGGTTACGGCGAACTATGGCTACACCTTC. This sequence encodes CASSLVTANYGYTF. The chain has TRBV5-5 and TRBJ1-2, with unresolved D. V gave up 0 bases and J gave up 2 bases, with 8 bases separating them. The CDR3 consists of 14 residues. Germline values: CDR1 SGHKS, CDR2 YYEKEE (reference sequence).